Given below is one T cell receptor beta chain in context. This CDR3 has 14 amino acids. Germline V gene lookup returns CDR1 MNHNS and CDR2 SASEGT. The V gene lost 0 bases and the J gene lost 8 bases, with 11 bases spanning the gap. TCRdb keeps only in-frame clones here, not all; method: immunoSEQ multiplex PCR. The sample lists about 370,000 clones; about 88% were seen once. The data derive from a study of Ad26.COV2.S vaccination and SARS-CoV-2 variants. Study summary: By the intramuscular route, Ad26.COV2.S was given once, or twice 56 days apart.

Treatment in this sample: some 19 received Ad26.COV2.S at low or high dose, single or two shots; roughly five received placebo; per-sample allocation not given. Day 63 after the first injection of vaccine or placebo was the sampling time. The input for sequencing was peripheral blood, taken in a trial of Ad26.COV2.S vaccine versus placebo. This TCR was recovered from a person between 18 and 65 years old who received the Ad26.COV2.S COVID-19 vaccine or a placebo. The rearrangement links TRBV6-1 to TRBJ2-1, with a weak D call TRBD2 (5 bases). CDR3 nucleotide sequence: TGTGCCAGCAGTGAAGCAGGTAGTAGCGATGAGCAGTTCTTC. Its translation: CASSEAGSSDEQFF.